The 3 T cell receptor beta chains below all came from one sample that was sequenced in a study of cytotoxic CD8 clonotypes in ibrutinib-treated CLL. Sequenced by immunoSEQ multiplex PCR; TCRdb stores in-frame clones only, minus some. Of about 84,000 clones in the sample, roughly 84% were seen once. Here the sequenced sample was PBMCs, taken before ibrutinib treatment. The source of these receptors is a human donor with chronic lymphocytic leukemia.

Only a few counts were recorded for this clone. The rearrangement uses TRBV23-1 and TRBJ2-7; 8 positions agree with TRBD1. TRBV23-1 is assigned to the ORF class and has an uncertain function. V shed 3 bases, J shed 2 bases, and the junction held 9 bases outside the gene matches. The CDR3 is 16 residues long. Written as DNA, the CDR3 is TGCGCCAGCAGTCACTCGAGACAGGGGAGAACCTACGAGCAGTACTTC. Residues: CASSHSRQGRTYEQYF.

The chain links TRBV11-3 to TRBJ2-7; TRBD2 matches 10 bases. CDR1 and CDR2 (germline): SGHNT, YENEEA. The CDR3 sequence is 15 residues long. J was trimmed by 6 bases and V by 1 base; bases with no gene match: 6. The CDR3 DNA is TGTGCCAGCAGCTTAGGGACTAGCGGCTCCCGCGAGCAGTACTTC. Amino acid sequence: CASSLGTSGSREQYF.

This CDR3 reads CAIRALAGDSDTQYF. DNA for the CDR3: TGTGCCATCAGGGCCTTAGCGGGAGATTCAGATACGCAGTATTTT. The chain couples TRBV10-3 to TRBJ2-3; 9 bases are shared with TRBD2. Germline V gene sequence: CDR1 ENHRY, CDR2 SYGVKD. V gave up 6 bases and J gave up 4 bases; unmatched junction bases: 8. The CDR3 covers 15 residues.